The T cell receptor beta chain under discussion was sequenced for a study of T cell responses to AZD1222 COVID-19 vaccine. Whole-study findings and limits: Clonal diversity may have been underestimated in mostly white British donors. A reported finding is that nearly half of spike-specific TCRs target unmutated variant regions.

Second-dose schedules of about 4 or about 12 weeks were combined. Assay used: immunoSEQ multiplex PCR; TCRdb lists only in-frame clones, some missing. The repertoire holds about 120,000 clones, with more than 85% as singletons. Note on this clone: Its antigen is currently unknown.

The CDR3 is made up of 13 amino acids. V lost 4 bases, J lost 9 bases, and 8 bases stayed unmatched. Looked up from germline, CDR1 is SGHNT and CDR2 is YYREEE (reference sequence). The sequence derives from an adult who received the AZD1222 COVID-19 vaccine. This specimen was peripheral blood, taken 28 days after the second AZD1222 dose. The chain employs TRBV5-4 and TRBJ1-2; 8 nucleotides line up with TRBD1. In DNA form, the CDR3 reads TGTGCCAGCAGCCGAGAGACAGGGGAGAGCTACACCTTC. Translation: CASSRETGESYTF.